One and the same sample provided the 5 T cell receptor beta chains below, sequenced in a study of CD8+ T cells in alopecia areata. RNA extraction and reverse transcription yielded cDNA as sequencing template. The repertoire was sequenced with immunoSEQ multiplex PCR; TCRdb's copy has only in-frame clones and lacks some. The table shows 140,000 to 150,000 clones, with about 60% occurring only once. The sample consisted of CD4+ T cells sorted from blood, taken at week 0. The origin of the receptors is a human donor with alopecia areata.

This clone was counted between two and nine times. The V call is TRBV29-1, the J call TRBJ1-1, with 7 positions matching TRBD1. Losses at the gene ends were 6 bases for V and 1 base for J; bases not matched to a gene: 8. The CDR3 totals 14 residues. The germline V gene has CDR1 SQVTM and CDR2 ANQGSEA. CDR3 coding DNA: TGCAGCGTGAGGCTAGGGGGCGCGAACACTGAAGCTTTCTTT. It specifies CSVRLGGANTEAFF.

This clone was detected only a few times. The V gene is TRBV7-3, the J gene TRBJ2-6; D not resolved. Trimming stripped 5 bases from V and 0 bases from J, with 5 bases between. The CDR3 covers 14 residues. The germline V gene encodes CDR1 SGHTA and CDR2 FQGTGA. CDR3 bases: TGTGCCAGCAGCATAAGCTCTGGGGCCAACGTCCTGACTTTC. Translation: CASSISSGANVLTF. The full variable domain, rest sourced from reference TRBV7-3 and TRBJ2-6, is GAGVSQTPSNKVTEKGKYVELRCDPISGHTALYWYRQSLGQGPEFLIYFQGTGAADDSGLPNDRFFAVRPEGSVSTLKIQRTERGDSAVYLCASSISSGANVLTFGAGSRLTVL.

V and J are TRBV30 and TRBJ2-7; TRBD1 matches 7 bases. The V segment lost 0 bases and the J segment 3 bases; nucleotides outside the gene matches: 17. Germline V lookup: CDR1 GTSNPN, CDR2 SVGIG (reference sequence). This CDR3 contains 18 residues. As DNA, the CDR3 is TGTGCCTGGAGTGTTCAAAGGAACCATAGGGGGCTCTTCTACGAGCAGTACTTC. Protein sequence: CAWSVQRNHRGLFYEQYF.

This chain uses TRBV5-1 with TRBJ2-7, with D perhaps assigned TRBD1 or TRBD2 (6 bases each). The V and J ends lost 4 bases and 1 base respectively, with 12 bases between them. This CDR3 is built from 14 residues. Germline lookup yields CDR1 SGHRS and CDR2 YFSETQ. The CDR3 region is CASSPGGGSYEQYF. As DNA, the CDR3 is TGCGCCAGCAGCCCCGGAGGGGGATCCTACGAGCAGTACTTC. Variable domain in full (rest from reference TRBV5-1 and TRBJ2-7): KAGVTQTPRYLIKTRGQQVTLSCSPISGHRSVSWYQQTPGQGLQFLFEYFSETQRNKGNFPGRFSGRQFSNSRSEMNVSTLELGDSALYLCASSPGGGSYEQYFGPGTRLTVT.

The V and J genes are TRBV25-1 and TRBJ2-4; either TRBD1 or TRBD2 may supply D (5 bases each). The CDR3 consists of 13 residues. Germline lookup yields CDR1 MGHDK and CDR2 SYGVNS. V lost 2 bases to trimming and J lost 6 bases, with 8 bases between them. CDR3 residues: CASSEQRGNIQYF. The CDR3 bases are TGTGCCAGCAGTGAACAGAGGGGAAACATTCAGTACTTC.